The rows below give T cell receptor beta chains drawn from one sample of a study of PD-1 blockade in mismatch repair-deficient tumors. The repertoire was sequenced with immunoSEQ multiplex PCR; TCRdb's copy has only in-frame clones and lacks some. This table holds around 100,000 clones, roughly 80% found once. The input for sequencing was peripheral blood, taken around 60 weeks after starting pembrolizumab. These receptors were obtained from an adult with mismatch repair-deficient cancer. CDR3s include the opening cysteine and the closing phenylalanine or tryptophan. The D gene is left open where the match is weak. Where a row states a size, it is once, few, many or the class of an expanded clone; other rows omit it.

abundance	d_gene	j_gene	v_gene	CDR3nt	CDR3aa
NA	NA	TRBJ1-3	TRBV11-2	TGTGCCAGCAGCAATAACAGGGCTGGAAACACCATATATTTT	CASSNNRAGNTIYF
NA	TRBD1	TRBJ2-3	TRBV30	TGTGCCTGGAGGGGGGACAGGCAGGCCGATACGCAGTATTTT	CAWRGDRQADTQYF
NA	NA	TRBJ2-6	TRBV14	TGTGCCAGCAGTCCAATTTTCTCTGGGGCCAACGTCCTGACTTTC	CASSPIFSGANVLTF
NA	TRBD1	TRBJ1-5	TRBV18	TGTGCCAGCTCATACACAGGGGATCAGCCCCAGCATTTT	CASSYTGDQPQHF
NA	TRBD2	TRBJ2-7	TRBV10-1	TGCGCCAGCAGTGACACAGCGGGAGAATTTTCCGAGCAGTACTTC	CASSDTAGEFSEQYF
few	NA	TRBJ1-1	TRBV5-1	TGCGCCAGCAACCCCCTCCCGGGGGGGAACACTGAAGCTTTCTTT	CASNPLPGGNTEAFF
NA	NA	TRBJ1-2	TRBV2	TGTGCCAGCAGTCTTGGCTCGGTGGGACACTATGGCTACACCTTC	CASSLGSVGHYGYTF
NA	NA	TRBJ1-1	TRBV28	TGTGCCAGCTGGACAGTTTCGCCCGGGACTGAAGCTTTCTTT	CASWTVSPGTEAFF
once	TRBD1	TRBJ2-3	TRBV27	TGTGCCAGCAGTTCCCGGGACAGTCGTACAGATACGCAGTATTTT	CASSSRDSRTDTQYF
NA	TRBD2	TRBJ2-1	TRBV7-2	TGTGCCAGCAGCTTCGGACTAGCGCACTACAATGAGCAGTTCTTC	CASSFGLAHYNEQFF
NA	NA	TRBJ1-3	TRBV28	TGTGCCAGCACTCGGGGGGATCACACCATATATTTT	CASTRGDHTIYF
NA	NA	TRBJ2-7	TRBV9	TGTGCCAGCAGCGCCGCAGACTCCTACGAGCAGTACTTC	CASSAADSYEQYF
NA	NA	TRBJ1-2	TRBV25-1	TGTGCCAGCAGTCTCAGTGACTATGGCTACACCTTC	CASSLSDYGYTF
NA	NA	TRBJ2-7	TRBV18	TGTGCCAGCTCCCAGGGGGGAGACCACGAGCAGTACTTC	CASSQGGDHEQYF
NA	NA	TRBJ2-2	TRBV11-3	TGTGCCAGCAGCTTAGATCGGACCGGGGAGCTGTTTTTT	CASSLDRTGELFF
NA	NA	TRBJ1-5	TRBV6-1	TGTGCCAGCAGTGAAGAACCCACGTATCAGCCCCAGCATTTT	CASSEEPTYQPQHF
NA	TRBD1	TRBJ1-3	TRBV2	TGTGCCAGCAGCCAACAGGGGAGCTCTGGAAACACCATATATTTT	CASSQQGSSGNTIYF
NA	NA	TRBJ2-1	TRBV7-2	TGTGCCAGCAGCTTTTCCGGTACTGAGCAGTTCTTC	CASSFSGTEQFF
NA	NA	TRBJ1-1	TRBV27	TGTGCCAGCAGCCGGGCACAGAGAGGAACTGAAGCTTTCTTT	CASSRAQRGTEAFF
once	NA	TRBJ1-1	TRBV4-3	TGCGCCAGCAGCCAAGATATGGAAAAGAACACTGAAGCTTTCTTT	CASSQDMEKNTEAFF
NA	TRBD1	TRBJ2-7	TRBV18	TGTGCCAGCTCACCAGGTGGGACAGGGACCGGCGAGCAGTACTTC	CASSPGGTGTGEQYF
NA	NA	TRBJ1-1	TRBV6-6	TGTGCCAGCACCCATAAGGGGCTGCGAAGCACTGAAGCTTTCTTT	CASTHKGLRSTEAFF
NA	NA	TRBJ2-2	TRBV7-9	TGTGCCAGCAGCTCCCAGTCGGGCGCGAACACCGGGGAGCTGTTTTTT	CASSSQSGANTGELFF
NA	NA	TRBJ2-5	TRBV9	TGTGCCAGCAGCGCTGACCTGGCAGAGACCCAGTACTTC	CASSADLAETQYF
NA	NA	TRBJ1-2	TRBV6-1	TGTGCCAGCAGTGAACGGGGGATCGATGGCTACACCTTC	CASSERGIDGYTF